One sample yielded the 17 T cell receptor beta chains listed below, sequenced in a study of T cells in Graves' hyperthyroidism and ophthalmopathy. The TCR beta CDR3 regions underwent amplification using RNA transcripts as the source. The TCR CDR3 first-round RT-PCR relied on the HTBI primer set. TCRdb re-analysed the multiplex PCR reads in MiXCR, keeping a single row per CDR3 protein. Of some 350,000 distinct CDR3 sequences listed, 19% are singletons. The sequenced material came from blood. The receptors were sampled from a woman aged 18 to 35 with Graves' hyperthyroidism.

This clonotype was found many times. The chain couples TRBV11-2 to TRBJ1-6; TRBD1 matches 10 bases. CDR1 and CDR2 (germline): SGHAT, FQNNGV. The V gene end was trimmed by 2 bases and the J gene end by 9 bases; junction bases not matched to a gene: 7. This CDR3 has 16 amino acids. CDR3: CASSLLGGTGASPLHF. Here the CDR3 DNA reads TGTGCCAGCAGCTTACTCGGGGGGACAGGGGCTTCACCCCTCCACTTT.

The rearrangement links TRBV7-2 to TRBJ1-2; unclear D gene. The CDR3 has 12 residues. Trimming pared 1 base from V and 8 bases from J, leaving 8 bases between. In germline, CDR1 is SGHTA, CDR2 FQGNSA. The CDR3 is CASSLEFRGYTF. CDR3 nucleotide sequence: TGTGCCAGCAGCTTAGAGTTTCGAGGCTACACCTTC. The variable domain in full, completed from reference TRBV7-2 and TRBJ1-2, reads GAGVSQSPSNKVTEKGKDVELRCDPISGHTALYWYRQSLGQGLEFLIYFQGNSAPDKSGLPSDRFSAERTGGSVSTLTIQRTQQEDSAVYLCASSLEFRGYTFGSGTRLTVV.

This clonotype was counted many times. This chain uses TRBV4-1 with TRBJ2-5; the D gene is possibly TRBD2 (6 bases). Between the trimmed V and J ends, which lost 1 base and 3 bases, there was a span of 18 bases. Germline-derived CDR1 and CDR2 are MGHRA and YSYEKL. The CDR3 has 17 amino acids. CDR3 amino acids: CASSQVGGKKGKETQYF. In DNA form, the CDR3 reads TGCGCCAGCAGCCAAGTTGGAGGGAAAAAGGGTAAAGAGACCCAGTACTTC.

The chain couples TRBV7-3 to TRBJ1-5; the D gene is possibly TRBD1 (5 bases). CDR3 length: 14 residues. Germline V gene data show CDR1 as SGHTA and CDR2 as FQGTGA. V was pared by 5 bases and J by 9 bases, with 17 bases between. The CDR3 nucleotides are TGTGCCAGCAGCCTCGGGGGGGAGCTCCTGCCCCAGCATTTT. Translation: CASSLGGELLPQHF. The full variable domain, with the rest looked up from reference TRBV7-3 and TRBJ1-5, is GAGVSQTPSNKVTEKGKYVELRCDPISGHTALYWYRQSLGQGPEFLIYFQGTGAADDSGLPNDRFFAVRPEGSVSTLKIQRTERGDSAVYLCASSLGGELLPQHFGDGTRLSIL.

The gene calls are TRBV12-5 and TRBJ2-2; 7 positions match TRBD1. This CDR3 has 19 residues. V was pared by 6 bases and J by 0 bases, with 16 bases of the junction left unmatched. Germline V lookup: CDR1 LGHNT, CDR2 FRNRAP. The CDR3 protein is CASGYPRQGLFANTGELFF. For the CDR3, the DNA is TGTGCTAGTGGGTACCCTCGACAGGGTTTGTTCGCGAACACCGGGGAGCTGTTTTTT.

This clonotype was detected a few times. The chain employs TRBV6-1 and TRBJ2-7; 11 bases line up with TRBD1. In germline, CDR1 is MNHNS, CDR2 SASEGT. This CDR3 is 13 amino acids long. Germline trimming cut 6 bases from V and 7 bases from J; bases unmatched to any gene: 5. This CDR3 reads CASSGQGAGEQYF. In nucleotides, the CDR3 is TGTGCCAGCAGCGGACAGGGGGCGGGGGAGCAGTACTTC.

This clonotype was recorded at least ten times. The chain recombines TRBV6-1 with TRBJ1-2, with a weak D call TRBD1 (6 bases). V shed 8 bases and J shed 1 base, with 11 bases lying between them. The CDR3 spans 13 residues. Germline assignment: CDR1 MNHNS and CDR2 SASEGT. CDR3: CASFRDINYGYTF. CDR3 nucleotides: TGTGCCAGCTTCCGGGACATTAACTATGGCTACACCTTC.

Concerning this clonotype: One end of the junction fails to match germline, which may point to a read error. The genes are TRBV7-9 and TRBJ2-4; D unresolved. The germline V gene has CDR1 SEHNR and CDR2 FQNEAQ (reference sequence). The CDR3 sequence is 16 residues long. DNA for the CDR3: TGTGCCAGCAGCTTAGATGTCATTTTAGCCAAAAACATTAAGTACTTC. It translates to CASSLDVILAKNIKYF.

This clonotype was seen many times. V gene TRBV24-1 combines with J gene TRBJ2-7; the D is unclear. The CDR3 length is 12 residues. Germline V gene sequence: CDR1 KGHDR, CDR2 SFDVKD. V gave up 2 bases and J gave up 5 bases, with 6 bases separating them. The CDR3 DNA follows: TGTGCCACCAGTGATTCGCAGGACGAGCAGTACTTC. This sequence encodes CATSDSQDEQYF.

This clonotype has at least ten counts. The chain links TRBV6-1 to TRBJ1-2; D is unclear. The germline V gene encodes CDR1 MNHNS and CDR2 SASEGT. Trimming stripped 4 bases from V and 8 bases from J, with 17 bases between. The CDR3 extends over 14 amino acids. The CDR3: CASSGGWMSSGYTF. For the CDR3, the DNA is TGTGCCAGCAGTGGCGGGTGGATGAGCTCCGGCTACACCTTC.

This clonotype was seen many times. V usage is TRBV12-3 or TRBV12-4 and J usage is TRBJ1-5; D not certain. The length of the CDR3 is 13 residues. V was pared by 2 bases and J by 11 bases, with 13 bases between. The CDR3 DNA reads as TGTGCCAGCAGTTTACAGTTAGGTGGAACCCAGCATTTT. This codes for CASSLQLGGTQHF.

This clonotype was seen a single time. A read error may explain this, as a much larger clone is one base away. V and J are TRBV6-5 and TRBJ1-2; D unclear. Germline V gene data show CDR1 as MNHEY and CDR2 as SVGAGI. The CDR3 covers 13 residues. Trimming stripped 5 bases from V and 1 base from J, with 8 bases between. The CDR3: CASSTGVNYGYTF. CDR3 in DNA: TGTGCCAGCAGTACGGGAGTTAACTATGGCTACACCTTC.

A few counts support this clonotype. At one boundary the junction diverges from the germline segment, which might be a read error. The gene calls are TRBV27 and TRBJ1-2; 8 positions agree with TRBD1. Germline values: CDR1 MNHEY, CDR2 SMNVEV (reference sequence). The CDR3 runs to 15 residues. CDR3 loop: CASQKTGGFMGGYIF. The CDR3 nucleotides read TGTGCCAGCCAAAAAACAGGGGGTTTTATGGGTGGCTACATCTTC.

This clonotype was found many times. The CDR3 DNA reads as TGTGCCAGCAGCTTTGAGGGGGGCACTGAAGCTTTCTTT. It encodes CASSFEGGTEAFF. The genes are TRBV11-2 and TRBJ1-1, with TRBD1 as a possible D gene (6 bases). CDR3 length: 13 amino acids. CDR1 SGHAT and CDR2 FQNNGV come from the germline V gene. V gave up 3 bases and J gave up 4 bases, with 9 bases separating them.

This clonotype occurred many times. V usage is TRBV29-1 and J usage is TRBJ2-7; D remains unclear. CDR3 size: 11 residues. The germline V gene encodes CDR1 SQVTM and CDR2 ANQGSEA. Trimming stripped 8 bases from V and 2 bases from J, with 10 bases between. CDR3 sequence (DNA): TGCAGCTTCAGCACAACCTACGAGCAGTACTTC. Amino acid sequence: CSFSTTYEQYF.

This clonotype was counted at least ten times. This rearrangement joins TRBV28 to TRBJ1-1; a weak D match, TRBD1 (5 bases). V was shortened by 3 bases and J by 7 bases, with 15 bases between the two germline ends. CDR1 is MDHEN, CDR2 SYDVKM, per germline. The length of the CDR3 is 14 residues. CDR3 bases: TGTGCCAGCAGTTTCGGGGGTTTCGTCGGTGAAGCTTTCTTT. Protein product: CASSFGGFVGEAFF. Looking up the rest from reference TRBV28 and TRBJ1-1 gives the full variable domain: DVKVTQSSRYLVKRTGEKVFLECVQDMDHENMFWYRQDPGLGLRLIYFSYDVKMKEKGDIPEGYSVSREKKERFSLILESASTNQTSMYLCASSFGGFVGEAFFGQGTRLTVV.

The CDR3 sequence is CASTEGFSVVQYF. The CDR3 nucleotides are TGTGCCAGCACGGAGGGTTTCTCTGTTGTGCAGTACTTC. The chain recombines TRBV6-1 with TRBJ2-7; D possibly corresponds to TRBD2 (6 bases). From germline, CDR1 is MNHNS and CDR2 SASEGT. This CDR3 contains 13 residues. V dropped 7 bases and J dropped 9 bases, with 19 bases sitting between them.